What follows are 12 T cell receptor beta chains derived from one specimen sequenced in a study of blood T cell repertoires in COVID-19. Repertoires were generated with immunoSEQ multiplex PCR, while TCRdb's copy carries only in-frame clones and drops some. The sample includes 150,000 to 200,000 clones, roughly 80% seen only once; the top ten take roughly 3.4%. Sequencing was done on a sample of PBMCs or T cells enriched from blood (not recorded which). These receptors were taken from a woman aged 55 to 70 who had recovered from COVID-19.

The chain couples TRBV5-1 to TRBJ2-3; weak D call: TRBD1 (6 bases). The CDR3 has 15 amino acids. CDR1 and CDR2 (germline): SGHRS, YFSETQ. V was trimmed by 0 bases and J by 1 base, leaving 9 bases between them. The CDR3: CASSLGWTGTDTQYF. CDR3 coding DNA: TGCGCCAGCAGCTTGGGATGGACAGGCACAGATACGCAGTATTTT. The entire variable domain, with the rest obtained from reference TRBV5-1 and TRBJ2-3, is as follows: KAGVTQTPRYLIKTRGQQVTLSCSPISGHRSVSWYQQTPGQGLQFLFEYFSETQRNKGNFPGRFSGRQFSNSRSEMNVSTLELGDSALYLCASSLGWTGTDTQYFGPGTRLTVL.

A single count supports this clone. The V and J genes are TRBV5-4 and TRBJ2-5; TRBD2 aligns across 13 bases. Germline lookup yields CDR1 SGHNT and CDR2 YYREEE (reference sequence). The CDR3 runs 15 residues. Germline trimming cut 2 bases from V and 5 bases from J; bases unmatched to any gene: 3. CDR3 in DNA: TGTGCCAGCAGCTTCCCGGGACTAGCGGGGGAGACCCAGTACTTC. This encodes CASSFPGLAGETQYF.

This clone was counted once. The V call is TRBV29-1, the J call TRBJ1-3; D is unclear. This CDR3 has 13 residues. Germline V CDR1 and CDR2: SQVTM, ANQGSEA. Deletions cut 3 bases from V and 0 bases from J, with 6 bases between. CDR3 sequence reads: CSVEGFSGNTIYF. The DNA for the CDR3 is TGCAGCGTTGAGGGCTTCTCTGGAAACACCATATATTTT.

The chain joins TRBV10-3 to TRBJ2-7, with 8 bases that match TRBD2. V lost 4 bases to trimming and J lost 7 bases; unmatched junction nucleotides: 12. The CDR3 runs to 15 residues. Germline CDR1 and CDR2: ENHRY and SYGVKD. The CDR3 loop is CAISGSGADLSEQYF. In DNA form, the CDR3 reads TGTGCCATCAGTGGTAGCGGGGCGGACCTATCTGAGCAGTACTTC.

J is TRBJ1-2 and V is TRBV14, with 7 positions matching TRBD1. Germline V gives CDR1 SGHDN, CDR2 FVKESK. CDR3 length: 14 residues. With 2 bases clipped from V and 2 bases from J, the junction kept 2 bases outside the gene matches. The CDR3 sequence: CASSQQGENYGYTF. CDR3 nucleotides: TGTGCCAGCAGCCAACAGGGGGAGAACTATGGCTACACCTTC.

The J gene is TRBJ2-1, the V gene TRBV5-4; 12 positions agree with TRBD2. J gave up 8 bases and V 5 bases, and 8 bases lay outside the gene matches. Germline CDR1 reads SGHNT; CDR2 reads YYREEE (reference sequence). The CDR3 consists of 15 residues. CDR3 sequence: CASRPTSGGLDEQFF. CDR3 DNA: TGTGCCAGCAGACCTACTAGCGGGGGGCTCGATGAGCAGTTCTTC.

This clone has more than one count but fewer than ten. V and J are TRBV7-6 and TRBJ1-5; D is undetermined. V dropped 3 bases and J dropped 2 bases, with 5 bases sitting between them. The CDR3 sequence is 13 residues long. Looked up from germline, CDR1 is SGHVS and CDR2 is FNYEAQ. The CDR3 is CASSFQGNQPQHF. CDR3 in DNA: TGTGCCAGCAGCTTCCAGGGCAATCAGCCCCAGCATTTT.

The chain uses TRBV7-2 and TRBJ1-3, with D unclear. The germline V gene has CDR1 SGHTA and CDR2 FQGNSA. V was shortened by 5 bases and J by 4 bases, with 9 bases between the two germline ends. The length of the CDR3 is 13 residues. The CDR3 reads CASSRVRGNTIYF. In nucleotides, the CDR3 is TGTGCCAGCAGCAGAGTACGGGGAAACACCATATATTTT. The variable domain in full, with the rest retrieved from reference TRBV7-2 and TRBJ1-3, is GAGVSQSPSNKVTEKGKDVELRCDPISGHTALYWYRQSLGQGLEFLIYFQGNSAPDKSGLPSDRFSAERTGGSVSTLTIQRTQQEDSAVYLCASSRVRGNTIYFGEGSWLTVV.

The chain links TRBV27 to TRBJ1-5; D remains unclear. CDR1 and CDR2 (germline): MNHEY, SMNVEV (reference sequence). The V gene lost 0 bases and the J gene lost 5 bases, with 23 bases spanning the gap. CDR3 length: 19 residues. CDR3 residues: CASSLSGRVKGWEDQPQHF. The CDR3 DNA is TGTGCCAGCAGTTTATCGGGGAGGGTTAAAGGATGGGAAGATCAGCCCCAGCATTTT.

This chain links TRBV3-1 (or the pseudogene TRBV3-2) with TRBJ2-7, with no clear D. V gave up 0 bases and J gave up 2 bases, with 11 bases separating them. This CDR3 has 15 residues. From germline, CDR1 is LGHDT and CDR2 YNNKEL (reference sequence). The CDR3 sequence: CASSQDRNPTYEQYF. In nucleotides, the CDR3 is TGTGCCAGCAGCCAAGACAGAAACCCAACCTACGAGCAGTACTTC.

V usage is TRBV25-1 and J usage is TRBJ2-5, with D unclear. V lost 8 bases and J 0 bases, leaving 4 bases between the germline ends. The germline V gene has CDR1 MGHDK and CDR2 SYGVNS. CDR3 length: 11 amino acids. For the CDR3, the DNA is TGTGCCAGCCCTTACCAAGAGACCCAGTACTTC. Amino acids: CASPYQETQYF.

The chain couples TRBV10-3 to TRBJ2-7; 12 bases are a match to TRBD2. The germline V gene has CDR1 ENHRY and CDR2 SYGVKD. This CDR3 has 14 amino acids. Losses at the gene ends were 3 bases for V and 4 bases for J; bases not matched to a gene: 1. The chain's CDR3 is CAISETSGRYEQYF. CDR3 DNA sequence: TGTGCCATCAGTGAAACTAGCGGGAGGTACGAGCAGTACTTC.